Each of the 25 T cell receptor beta chains below was sequenced from the same sample in a study of blood T cell repertoires in COVID-19. Here immunoSEQ multiplex PCR was the method, and the copy in TCRdb shows in-frame clones only, minus some. Here the sample spans over 200,000 clones, less than 90% being singletons. Sequencing was carried out using peripheral blood. The receptors derive from a woman between 65 and 79 years old with active or convalescent COVID-19.

The rearrangement links TRBV6-5 to TRBJ2-1; TRBD1 matches 9 bases. V dropped 4 bases and J dropped 14; count of bases not matched to a gene: 6. CDR1 and CDR2 from the germline V gene are MNHEY and SVGAGI. The CDR3 has 12 amino acids. CDR3 nucleotide sequence: TGTGCCAGCAGTTCCCCAGGACAGGGGAAGTTCTTC. Its translation is CASSSPGQGKFF.

This clone was seen a few times. The CDR3 DNA follows: TGTGCCACCAGCAGAGGTCTGGCAGGGGGCATGGCACCCCTCCACTTT. It is translated as CATSRGLAGGMAPLHF. The chain combines TRBV15 with TRBJ1-6; the match to TRBD1 covers 8 bases. The CDR3 length is 16 residues. Looked up from germline, CDR1 is LNHNV and CDR2 is YYDKDF (reference sequence). With 1 base clipped from V and 11 bases from J, the junction kept 10 bases outside the gene matches.

The chain joins TRBV12-3 or TRBV12-4 to TRBJ2-1; TRBD2 matches 8 bases. The junction had 4 bases not matched to a gene; V was cut back by 8 bases and J by 10 bases. This CDR3 has 11 amino acids. CDR3 residues: CASQAGEEQFF. The CDR3 DNA reads as TGTGCCAGCCAAGCGGGGGAGGAGCAGTTCTTC.

The chain combines TRBV9 with TRBJ2-3; 12 bases match TRBD1. Germline CDR1 and CDR2: SGDLS and YYNGEE. The junction had 6 bases not matched to a gene; V was cut back by 3 bases and J by 1 base. The CDR3 consists of 17 residues. The CDR3 region is CASSARGQGAGTDTQYF. The CDR3 coding sequence is TGTGCCAGCAGCGCCAGGGGACAGGGGGCAGGCACAGATACGCAGTATTTT.

This clone was counted only a few times. The V call is TRBV19, the J call TRBJ2-7; D is uncertain. This CDR3 comprises 15 residues. With 3 bases removed from V and 3 bases from J, the gap between germline ends came to 15 bases. The germline gives CDR1 LNHDA, CDR2 SQIVND (reference sequence). The CDR3 DNA is TGTGCCAGTAGTATGTCAGGTAATGGTATCTACGAGCAGTACTTC. Its protein product is CASSMSGNGIYEQYF.

The chain joins TRBV12-2 to TRBJ2-5; the table names TRBD2, a call not compared with the DNA. TRBV12-2 is listed as a pseudogene. The CDR3 totals 14 residues. In DNA form, the CDR3 reads TGTGCAAGTCGTCTGCGGGGGTCAAAAGAGACCCAGTACTTC. Its protein is CASRLRGSKETQYF.

DNA for the CDR3: TGTGCCTGGAGTGTAACAGATGGCTACACCTTC. Protein product: CAWSVTDGYTF. The rearrangement uses TRBV30 and TRBJ1-2; D call uncertain. There are 11 residues in the CDR3. Trimming stripped 0 bases from V and 6 bases from J, with 5 bases between. Per the germline V gene, CDR1 is GTSNPN and CDR2 is SVGIG (reference sequence).

This clone was observed a single time. The genes are TRBV6-6 and TRBJ1-1, with 8 bases lining up with TRBD1. Germline loops: CDR1 MNHNY, CDR2 SVGAGI (reference sequence). V shed 6 bases and J 5 bases; nucleotides not matched to a gene: 11. This CDR3 is built from 15 residues. The CDR3 DNA reads as TGTGCCAGCAGAAACTATACAGGGGGTCGAACTGAAGCTTTCTTT. It encodes CASRNYTGGRTEAFF.

The CDR3 reads CASSFSESEQFF. CDR3 nucleotide sequence: TGTGCCAGCAGTTTTAGCGAGAGTGAGCAGTTCTTC. V usage is TRBV11-2 and J usage is TRBJ2-1, with D possibly being TRBD2 (5 bases). The CDR3 loop spans 12 amino acids. The V gene's germline CDR1 is SGHAT and CDR2 FQNNGV. V was cut by 6 bases and J by 9 bases, with 12 bases left in between. Full variable domain (outside the CDR3, taken from reference TRBV11-2 and TRBJ2-1): EAGVAQSPRYKIIEKRQSVAFWCNPISGHATLYWYQQILGQGPKLLIQFQNNGVVDDSQLPKDRFSAERLKGVDSTLKIQPAKLEDSAVYLCASSFSESEQFFGPGTRLTVL.

This chain connects TRBV14 to TRBJ2-5; D uncertain. Trimming left V 1 base short and J 5 bases short, with 17 bases between. Germline V gives CDR1 SGHDN, CDR2 FVKESK. The CDR3 is 16 amino acids. Here the CDR3 reads CASSQVRRVGLETQYF. CDR3 coding DNA: TGTGCCAGCAGCCAAGTGAGGAGAGTTGGCCTGGAGACCCAGTACTTC.

The chain joins TRBV19 to TRBJ1-1, with TRBD1 matching over 8 bases. CDR1 and CDR2 (germline): LNHDA, SQIVND (reference sequence). V lost 6 bases and J lost 1; bases outside the gene matches: 1. This CDR3 has 13 amino acids. CDR3 amino acids: CASSDRGNTEAFF. CDR3 coding DNA: TGTGCCAGTAGCGACAGGGGGAACACTGAAGCTTTCTTT.

V and J are TRBV6-6 and TRBJ1-1, with 8 bases that match TRBD1. Germline CDR1 MNHNY, CDR2 SVGAGI (reference sequence). The CDR3 length is 15 residues. Losses at the gene ends were 4 bases for V and 1 base for J; bases not matched to a gene: 5. CDR3 in DNA: TGTGCCAGCAGTTCCCTCACAGGGGGGAACACTGAAGCTTTCTTT. It codes for CASSSLTGGNTEAFF.

This clone was seen a few times. The chain carries TRBV5-1 and TRBJ2-7; TRBD1 agrees at 7 bases. The junction had 17 bases not matched to a gene; V was cut back by 9 bases and J by 5 bases. The CDR3 covers 15 residues. Germline V gives CDR1 SGHRS, CDR2 YFSETQ. Written as DNA, the CDR3 is TGCGCCACCGCATCGGGGACAGTTCCCAGCGACGAGCAGTACTTC. This gives the protein CATASGTVPSDEQYF.

J is TRBJ1-2 and V is TRBV6-5, with 8 positions matching TRBD1. This CDR3 has 15 amino acids. Unmatched junction bases numbered 7, after V lost 4 bases and J lost 3 bases. CDR1 is MNHEY, CDR2 SVGAGI, per germline. This CDR3 is CASSLIQGVDYGYTF. Here the CDR3 DNA reads TGTGCCAGCAGTTTAATACAGGGGGTAGACTATGGCTACACCTTC.

This chain links TRBV2 with TRBJ1-2, with 7 bases matching TRBD1. Trimming cost V 7 bases and J 7 bases; bases outside gene matches: 15. This CDR3 contains 15 residues. Germline CDR1 reads SNHLY; CDR2 reads FYNNEI. CDR3 coding DNA: TGTGCCAGCACTTCGTACAGGGGTGAGGTTGGTGGCTACACCTTC. This encodes CASTSYRGEVGGYTF.

The chain couples TRBV9 to TRBJ2-6; TRBD2 might be the D (5 bases). Germline lookup yields CDR1 SGDLS and CDR2 YYNGEE. The germline V and J ends were trimmed by 4 bases and 2 bases, with 13 bases remaining between them. The CDR3 totals 16 residues. The CDR3 DNA sequence: TGTGCCAGCAGCCTATCGAGAGGGACTGGGGCCAACGTCCTGACTTTC. As protein: CASSLSRGTGANVLTF. The variable domain in full, completed from reference TRBV9 and TRBJ2-6, reads DSGVTQTPKHLITATGQRVTLRCSPRSGDLSVYWYQQSLDQGLQFLIQYYNGEERAKGNILERFSAQQFPDLHSELNLSSLELGDSALYFCASSLSRGTGANVLTFGAGSRLTVL.

The chain has TRBV5-4 and TRBJ2-7; TRBD1 is a possible D gene (7 bases). Germline values: CDR1 SGHNT, CDR2 YYREEE (reference sequence). Trimming took 3 bases from V and 7 from J, leaving 17 bases between them. The CDR3 extends over 14 amino acids. CDR3 DNA: TGTGCCAGCAGCTCTACAAAGGGGGCGGGAGAGCAGTACTTC. This encodes CASSSTKGAGEQYF.

The chain links TRBV5-1 to TRBJ1-3; 7 bases are shared with TRBD1. Trimming at V came to 1 base and at J to 4 bases, leaving 5 bases not matched to a gene. Germline loops: CDR1 SGHRS, CDR2 YFSETQ. CDR3 length: 15 residues. CDR3: CASSLTGVSGNTIYF. The CDR3 coding sequence is TGCGCCAGCAGCTTGACAGGGGTATCGGGAAACACCATATATTTT.

V is TRBV5-1 and J is TRBJ1-2; TRBD1 agrees at 7 bases. Per germline, CDR1 SGHRS and CDR2 YFSETQ. Trimming removed 1 base from V and 4 bases from J; junction bases left unmatched: 13. This CDR3 is built from 17 residues. CDR3 loop: CASSLNEAGGRSYGYTF. CDR3 bases: TGCGCCAGCAGCTTGAACGAAGCAGGGGGAAGGTCCTATGGCTACACCTTC.

The CDR3 sequence is CASSSRDRIYEQYF. In DNA form, the CDR3 reads TGTGCCAGCAGCTCTCGGGACAGGATCTACGAGCAGTACTTC. This chain uses TRBV7-9 with TRBJ2-7; 8 bases are a match to TRBD1. This CDR3 comprises 14 residues. The germline V gene encodes CDR1 SEHNR and CDR2 FQNEAQ (reference sequence). With V trimmed by 4 bases and J by 3 bases, 5 bases remained unmatched.

This rearrangement joins TRBV30 to TRBJ2-3; 12 bases match TRBD2. The V gene end was trimmed by 0 bases and the J gene end by 4 bases; junction bases not matched to a gene: 11. Germline CDR1 and CDR2: GTSNPN and SVGIG (reference sequence). This CDR3 is 18 amino acids long. DNA of the CDR3: TGTGCCTGGAGTGTACAAGGTCCAACTAGCGGGAGGTCAGATACGCAGTATTTT. Protein sequence: CAWSVQGPTSGRSDTQYF.

This chain joins TRBV7-9 and TRBJ1-5; a weak D match, TRBD1 (5 bases). The CDR3 runs 15 residues. V was shortened by 4 bases and J by 3 bases, with 13 bases between the two germline ends. CDR1 SEHNR and CDR2 FQNEAQ come from the germline V gene (reference sequence). CDR3 sequence (DNA): TGTGCCAGCAGCTCCACTGGACAAAACAATCAGCCCCAGCATTTT. This sequence encodes CASSSTGQNNQPQHF. Together with reference TRBV7-9 and TRBJ1-5, the CDR3 gives the full variable domain: DTGVSQNPRHKITKRGQNVTFRCDPISEHNRLYWYRQTLGQGPEFLTYFQNEAQLEKSRLLSDRFSAERPKGSFSTLEIQRTEQGDSAMYLCASSSTGQNNQPQHFGDGTRLSIL.

The chain has TRBV19 and TRBJ1-1, with unresolved D. CDR3 length: 14 amino acids. Trimming took off 6 bases at V and 8 bases at J, with 19 bases between the two ends. Germline V lookup: CDR1 LNHDA, CDR2 SQIVND (reference sequence). The CDR3 here is CASSQASTQTEAFF. CDR3 nucleotides: TGTGCCAGTAGCCAGGCGTCGACACAGACAGAAGCTTTCTTT. Filled out from reference TRBV19 and TRBJ1-1, the complete variable domain reads DGGITQSPKYLFRKEGQNVTLSCEQNLNHDAMYWYRQDPGQGLRLIYYSQIVNDFQKGDIAEGYSVSREKKESFPLTVTSAQKNPTAFYLCASSQASTQTEAFFGQGTRLTVV.

The chain links TRBV3-1 (or the pseudogene TRBV3-2) to TRBJ1-1; 8 bases agree with TRBD1. The CDR3 spans 15 residues. The germline gives CDR1 LGHDT, CDR2 YNNKEL (reference sequence). Trimming took 1 base from V and 4 from J; bases not matched to a gene: 5. The CDR3 is CASSQGGTGGTEAFF. The CDR3 DNA follows: TGTGCCAGCAGCCAAGGCGGGACAGGCGGCACTGAAGCTTTCTTT.

The chain uses TRBV18 and TRBJ2-1; 8 positions match TRBD2. After removal of 4 bases from V and 3 bases from J, the junction contained 5 bases not matched to a gene. CDR1 and CDR2 (germline): KGHSH, LQKENI. The CDR3 covers 15 residues. The CDR3, as DNA: TGTGCCAGCTCACTACTAGCGGCCCTCTACAATGAGCAGTTCTTC. It codes for CASSLLAALYNEQFF.